This T cell receptor (beta chain) is from a study of identical twins. The CDR3 is 13 residues long. The V gene's germline CDR1 is SGHRS and CDR2 YFSETQ. V was cut by 1 base and J by 0 bases, with 5 bases left in between. This clonotype was recorded at least ten times. Its matching antigen is unknown. After template switching added a universal primer site, the resulting cDNA carried unique molecular identifiers. TCRdb reprocessed the 5' RACE reads with MiXCR, giving one entry per CDR3 protein. The data contain 1.5 million to 2 million distinct CDR3 sequences, about 31% of them singletons. Whole-study results and caveats: While abundant cord blood beta clonotypes carried fewer insertions, memory repertoires showed no such pattern. Within monozygotic twins, out-of-frame TCR alpha sharing was underestimated by the models. For out-of-frame alpha sequences shared by twins, low generation probability was in excess.

The source is a newborn girl in good health. The sequenced sample consisted of cord blood. The chain recombines TRBV5-1 with TRBJ2-7; D is undetermined. The CDR3 is CASSLFSSYEQYF. The CDR3 DNA reads as TGCGCCAGCAGCTTGTTCTCCTCCTACGAGCAGTACTTC.